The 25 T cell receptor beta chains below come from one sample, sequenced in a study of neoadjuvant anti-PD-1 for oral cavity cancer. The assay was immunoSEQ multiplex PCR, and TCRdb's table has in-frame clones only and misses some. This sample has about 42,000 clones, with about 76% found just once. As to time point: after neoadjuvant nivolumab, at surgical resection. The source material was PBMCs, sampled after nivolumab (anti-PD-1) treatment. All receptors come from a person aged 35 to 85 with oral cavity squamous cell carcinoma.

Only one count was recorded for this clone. CDR3 amino acids: CASSLSGGELFF. DNA of the CDR3: TGTGCCAGCAGCTTGTCCGGCGGGGAGCTGTTTTTT. This chain connects TRBV5-4 to TRBJ2-2; D call uncertain. This CDR3 spans 12 amino acids. V gave up 1 base and J gave up 7 bases, with 5 bases separating them. Germline V lookup: CDR1 SGHNT, CDR2 YYREEE (reference sequence).

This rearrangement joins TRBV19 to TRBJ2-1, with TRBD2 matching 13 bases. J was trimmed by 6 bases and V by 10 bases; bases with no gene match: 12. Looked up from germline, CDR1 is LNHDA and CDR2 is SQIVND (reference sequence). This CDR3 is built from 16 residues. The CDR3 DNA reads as TGTGCCACCAAGACTAGCGGGGGGTACCCGTCCAATGAGCAGTTCTTC. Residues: CATKTSGGYPSNEQFF.

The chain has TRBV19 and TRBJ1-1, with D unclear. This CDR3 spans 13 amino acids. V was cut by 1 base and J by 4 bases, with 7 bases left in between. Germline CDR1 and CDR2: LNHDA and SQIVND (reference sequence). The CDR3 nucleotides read TGTGCCAGTAGTATAGTACTAGCCACTGAAGCTTTCTTT. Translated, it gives CASSIVLATEAFF. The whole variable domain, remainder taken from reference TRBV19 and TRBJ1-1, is DGGITQSPKYLFRKEGQNVTLSCEQNLNHDAMYWYRQDPGQGLRLIYYSQIVNDFQKGDIAEGYSVSREKKESFPLTVTSAQKNPTAFYLCASSIVLATEAFFGQGTRLTVV.

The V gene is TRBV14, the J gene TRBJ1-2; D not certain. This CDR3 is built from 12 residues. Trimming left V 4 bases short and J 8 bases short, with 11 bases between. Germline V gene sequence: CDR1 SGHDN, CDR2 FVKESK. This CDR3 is CASSRGRGGYTF. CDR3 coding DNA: TGTGCCAGCAGCCGCGGACGGGGAGGCTACACCTTC.

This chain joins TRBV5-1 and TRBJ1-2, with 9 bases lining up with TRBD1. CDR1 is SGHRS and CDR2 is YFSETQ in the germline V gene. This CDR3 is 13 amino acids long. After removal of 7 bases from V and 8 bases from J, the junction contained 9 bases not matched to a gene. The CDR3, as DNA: TGCGCCAGCTCAACACAGGGGGCTGAAGGCTACACCTTC. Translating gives CASSTQGAEGYTF.

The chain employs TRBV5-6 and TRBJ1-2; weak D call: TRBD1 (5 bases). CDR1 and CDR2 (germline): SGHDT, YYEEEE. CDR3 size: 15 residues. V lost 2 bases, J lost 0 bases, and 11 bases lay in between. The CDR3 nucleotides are TGTGCCAGCAGCTTCGGGGACCGGCCTAACTATGGCTACACCTTC. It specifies CASSFGDRPNYGYTF.

CDR3 nucleotides: TGTGCCAGCAGCCCCTCGCCTTCTAGCACAGATACGCAGTATTTT. It yields the protein CASSPSPSSTDTQYF. The chain uses TRBV7-3 and TRBJ2-3; the D is unclear. The V end was cut by 5 bases, the J end by 0 bases, with 12 bases between. This CDR3 has 15 amino acids. CDR1 and CDR2 (germline): SGHTA, FQGTGA.

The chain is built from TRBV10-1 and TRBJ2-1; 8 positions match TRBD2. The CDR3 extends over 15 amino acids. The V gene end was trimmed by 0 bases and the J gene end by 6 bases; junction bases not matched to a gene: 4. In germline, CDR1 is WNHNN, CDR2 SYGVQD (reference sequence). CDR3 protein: CASSESRLASNEQFF. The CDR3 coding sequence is TGCGCCAGCAGTGAGTCCCGACTAGCGAGCAATGAGCAGTTCTTC.

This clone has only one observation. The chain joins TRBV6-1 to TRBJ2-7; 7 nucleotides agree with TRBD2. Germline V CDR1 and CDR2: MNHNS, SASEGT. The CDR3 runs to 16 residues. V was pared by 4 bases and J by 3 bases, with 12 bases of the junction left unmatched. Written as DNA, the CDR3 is TGTGCCAGCAGTGCCCAAGGAACTAGCGCTCTCTACGAGCAGTACTTC. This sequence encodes CASSAQGTSALYEQYF.

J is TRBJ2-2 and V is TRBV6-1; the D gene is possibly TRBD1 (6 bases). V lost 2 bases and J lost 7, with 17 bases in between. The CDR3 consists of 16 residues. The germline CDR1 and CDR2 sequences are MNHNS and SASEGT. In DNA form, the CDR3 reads TGTGCCAGCAGTGAATTCTTTGGGCAGGGGAACGGGGAGCTGTTTTTT. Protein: CASSEFFGQGNGELFF.

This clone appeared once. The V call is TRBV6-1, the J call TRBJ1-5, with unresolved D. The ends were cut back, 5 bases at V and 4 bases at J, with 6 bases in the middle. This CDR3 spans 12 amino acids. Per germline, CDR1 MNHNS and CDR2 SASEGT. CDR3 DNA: TGTGCCAGCAGTTCAATGAATCAGCCCCAGCATTTT. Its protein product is CASSSMNQPQHF.

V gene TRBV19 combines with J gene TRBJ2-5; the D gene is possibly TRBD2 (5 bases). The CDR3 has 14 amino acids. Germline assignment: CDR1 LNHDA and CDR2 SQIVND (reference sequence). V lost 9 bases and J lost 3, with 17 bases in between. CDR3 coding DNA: TGTGCCAGGCTGAAAGGGCGGGCCAAAGAGACCCAGTACTTC. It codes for CARLKGRAKETQYF.

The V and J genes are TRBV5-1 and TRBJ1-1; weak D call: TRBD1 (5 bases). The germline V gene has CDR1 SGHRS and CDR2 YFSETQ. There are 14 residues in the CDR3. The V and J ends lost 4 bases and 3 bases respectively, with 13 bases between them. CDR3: CASSRGGADTEAFF. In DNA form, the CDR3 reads TGCGCCAGCAGCCGCGGAGGGGCGGACACTGAAGCTTTCTTT.

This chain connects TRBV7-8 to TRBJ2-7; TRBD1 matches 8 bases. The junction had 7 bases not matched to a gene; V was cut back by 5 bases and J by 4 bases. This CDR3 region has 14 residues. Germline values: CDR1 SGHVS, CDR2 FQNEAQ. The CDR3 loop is CASSGGQGLYEQYF. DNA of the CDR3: TGTGCCAGCAGCGGAGGACAGGGATTGTACGAGCAGTACTTC.

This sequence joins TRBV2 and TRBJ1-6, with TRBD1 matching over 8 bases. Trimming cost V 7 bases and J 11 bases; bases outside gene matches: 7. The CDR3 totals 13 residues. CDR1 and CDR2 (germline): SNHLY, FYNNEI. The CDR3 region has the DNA TGTGCCAGCAATCGACAGGGGCGCCCACCCCTCCACTTT. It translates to CASNRQGRPPLHF.

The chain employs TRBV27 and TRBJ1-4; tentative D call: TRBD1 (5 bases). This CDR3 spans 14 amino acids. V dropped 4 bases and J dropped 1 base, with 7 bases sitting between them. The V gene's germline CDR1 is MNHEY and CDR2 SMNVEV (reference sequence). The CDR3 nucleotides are TGTGCCAGCAGTTCTGACAGAACTAATGAAAAACTGTTTTTT. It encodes CASSSDRTNEKLFF.

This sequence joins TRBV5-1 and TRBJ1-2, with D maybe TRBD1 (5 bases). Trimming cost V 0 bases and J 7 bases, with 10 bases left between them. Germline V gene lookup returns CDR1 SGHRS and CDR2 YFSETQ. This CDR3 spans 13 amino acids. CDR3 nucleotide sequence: TGCGCCAGCAGCTTGGATATCGGGGCTGGCTACACCTTC. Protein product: CASSLDIGAGYTF.

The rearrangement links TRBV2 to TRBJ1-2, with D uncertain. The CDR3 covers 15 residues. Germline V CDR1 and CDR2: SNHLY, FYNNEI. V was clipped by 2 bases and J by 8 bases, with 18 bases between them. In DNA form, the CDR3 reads TGTGCCAGCAGTGAATATTTAGGGTCTCCTATCGGCTACACCTTC. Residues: CASSEYLGSPIGYTF.

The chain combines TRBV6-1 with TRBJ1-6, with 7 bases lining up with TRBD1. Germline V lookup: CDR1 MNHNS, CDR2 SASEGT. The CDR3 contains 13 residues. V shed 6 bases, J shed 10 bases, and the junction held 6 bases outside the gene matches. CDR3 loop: CASRGTVGSPLHF. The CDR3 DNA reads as TGTGCCAGCAGAGGGACAGTAGGATCACCCCTCCACTTT.

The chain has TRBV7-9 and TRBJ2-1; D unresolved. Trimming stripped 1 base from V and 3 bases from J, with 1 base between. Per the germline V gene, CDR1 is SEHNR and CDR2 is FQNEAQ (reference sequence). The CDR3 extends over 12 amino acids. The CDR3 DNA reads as TGTGCCAGCAGCTTAGACTACAATGAGCAGTTCTTC. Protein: CASSLDYNEQFF.

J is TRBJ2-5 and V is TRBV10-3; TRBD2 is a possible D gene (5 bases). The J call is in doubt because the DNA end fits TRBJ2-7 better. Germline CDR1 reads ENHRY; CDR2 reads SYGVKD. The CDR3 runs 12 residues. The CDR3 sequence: CAISGTDYEQYF. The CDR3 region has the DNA TGTGCCATCAGTGGGACTGACTACGAGCAGTACTTC.

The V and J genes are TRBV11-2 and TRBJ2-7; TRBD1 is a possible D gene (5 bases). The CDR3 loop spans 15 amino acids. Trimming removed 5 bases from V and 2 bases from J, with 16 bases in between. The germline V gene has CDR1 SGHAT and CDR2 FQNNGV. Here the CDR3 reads CASSIDSLAPYEQYF. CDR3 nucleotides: TGTGCCAGCAGCATTGACAGCTTAGCTCCCTACGAGCAGTACTTC.

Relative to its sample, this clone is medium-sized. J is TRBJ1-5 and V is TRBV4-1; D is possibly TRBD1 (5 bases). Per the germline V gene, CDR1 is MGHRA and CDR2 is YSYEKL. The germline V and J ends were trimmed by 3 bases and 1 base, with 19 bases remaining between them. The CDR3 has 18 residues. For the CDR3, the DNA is TGCGCCAGCAGCCACGTCGCGCTACGGGGGAGAAGCAATCAGCCCCAGCATTTT. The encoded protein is CASSHVALRGRSNQPQHF.

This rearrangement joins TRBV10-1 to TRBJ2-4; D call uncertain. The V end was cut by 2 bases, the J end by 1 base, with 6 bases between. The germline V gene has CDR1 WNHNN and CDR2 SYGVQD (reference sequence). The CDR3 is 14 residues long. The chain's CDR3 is CASSEVGAKNIQYF. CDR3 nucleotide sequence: TGCGCCAGCAGTGAGGTGGGGGCCAAAAACATTCAGTACTTC.

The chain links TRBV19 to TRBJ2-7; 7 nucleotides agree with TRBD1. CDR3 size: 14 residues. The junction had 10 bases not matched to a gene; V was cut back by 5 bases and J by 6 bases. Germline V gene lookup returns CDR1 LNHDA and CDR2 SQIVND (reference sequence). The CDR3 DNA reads TGTGCCAGTAGTGTCGGGACAGCTAGTATCGAGCAGTACTTC. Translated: CASSVGTASIEQYF.